Described below is a single TCR beta chain sequence and its context. The sample belongs to a study of blood T cell repertoires in COVID-19. Overall study: Whether acute or convalescent, the COVID-19 samples came from the United States, Italy and Spain. T cells, B-cell-depleted T cells, or PBMCs supplied cDNA or gDNA.

Germline lookup yields CDR1 MNHNS and CDR2 SASEGT. The CDR3 runs 15 residues. J lost 4 bases, V lost 2 bases, and 3 bases had no gene match. Authors' processing steps: Amplification from reference gene primers served as the basis for estimated nucleated cell counts. Measured with immunoSEQ multiplex PCR; TCRdb has only the in-frame clones, and not every one. Clonal size and the V and J genes are those of that table, whereas D and trimming came from the DNA. The table includes about 120,000 clones, 84% detected once. This sequence was found in a woman aged 40 to 50 with acute or convalescent COVID-19. Sequencing was carried out using peripheral blood. The chain couples TRBV6-1 to TRBJ2-3, with TRBD1 identical over 10 bases. The CDR3 reads CASSEMGQGPDTQYF. CDR3 nucleotide sequence: TGTGCCAGCAGTGAAATGGGACAGGGGCCAGATACGCAGTATTTT.